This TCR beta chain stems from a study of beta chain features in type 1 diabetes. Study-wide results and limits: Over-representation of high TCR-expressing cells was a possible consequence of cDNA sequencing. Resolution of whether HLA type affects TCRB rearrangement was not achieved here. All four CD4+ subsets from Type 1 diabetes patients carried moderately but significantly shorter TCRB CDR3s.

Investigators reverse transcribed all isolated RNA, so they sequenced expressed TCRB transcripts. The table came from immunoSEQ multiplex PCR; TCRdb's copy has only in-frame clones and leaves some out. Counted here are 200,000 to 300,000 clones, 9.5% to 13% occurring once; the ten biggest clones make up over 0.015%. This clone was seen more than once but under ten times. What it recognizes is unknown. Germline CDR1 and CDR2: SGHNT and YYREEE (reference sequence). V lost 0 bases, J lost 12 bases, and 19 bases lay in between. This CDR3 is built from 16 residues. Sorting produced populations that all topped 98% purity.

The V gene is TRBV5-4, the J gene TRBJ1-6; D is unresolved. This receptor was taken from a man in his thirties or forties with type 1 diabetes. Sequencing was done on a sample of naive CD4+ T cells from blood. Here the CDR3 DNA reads TGTGCCAGCAGCTTGGGTGGTCGCAACCCACGCAGACCCCTCCACTTT. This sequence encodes CASSLGGRNPRRPLHF.